The next 7 T cell receptor beta chains were all read from a single sample in a study of post-analysis software for immune sequencing data. Unique molecular identifiers were present in the TCR beta cDNA libraries. One entry per CDR3 protein results from TCRdb running MiXCR on the PCR reads. The sample lists hundreds of thousands of distinct CDR3 sequences, around 44% seen once, with around 1.7% in the top ten. Study-level points and caveats: Patients showed TRBV5-6, TRBV5-1 and TRBV20-1 among five TRBV segments more frequent than in controls.

These TCRs are of unknown antigen specificity. Sequenced sample: blood. Every receptor here comes from a girl aged 10 to 17 with multiple sclerosis.

The V call is TRBV12-3 or TRBV12-4, the J call TRBJ2-7, with a weak D call TRBD1 (5 bases). This CDR3 has 15 residues. Trimming left V 2 bases short and J 5 bases short, with 16 bases between. The CDR3 spells CASSLISQGRNEQYF. The CDR3 DNA reads TGTGCCAGCAGTTTAATATCGCAGGGTAGGAACGAGCAGTACTTC.

The chain joins TRBV12-3 or TRBV12-4 to TRBJ1-5, with no clear D. The CDR3 spans 14 residues. Deletions cut 3 bases from V and 2 bases from J, with 8 bases between. This CDR3 is CASSFSSRNQPQHF. In nucleotides, the CDR3 is TGTGCCAGCAGTTTCAGCAGCCGCAATCAGCCCCAGCATTTT.

This clonotype was counted only a few times. CDR3 in amino acids: CASHILAGGGETQYF. CDR3 nucleotides: TGTGCCAGCCATATATTAGCGGGGGGAGGTGAGACCCAGTACTTC. V and J are TRBV5-6 and TRBJ2-5, with 10 bases fitting TRBD2. The length of the CDR3 is 15 residues. V lost 7 bases to trimming and J lost 5 bases; unmatched junction nucleotides: 11. In germline, CDR1 is SGHDT, CDR2 YYEEEE.

The sample holds a few counts of this clonotype. The rearrangement uses TRBV11-2 and TRBJ2-5, with D possibly being TRBD1 (6 bases). Trimming pared 4 bases from V and 1 base from J, leaving 13 bases between. There are 15 residues in the CDR3. Germline lookup yields CDR1 SGHAT and CDR2 FQNNGV. CDR3: CASSSFRGTQETQYF. CDR3 coding DNA: TGTGCCAGCAGCTCCTTTAGGGGGACCCAAGAGACCCAGTACTTC.

The CDR3 reads CASSQGVLRGNTEAFF. CDR3 DNA sequence: TGCGCCAGCAGCCAAGGAGTCCTCAGGGGGAACACTGAAGCTTTCTTT. The genes are TRBV4-1 and TRBJ1-1; tentative D call: TRBD1 (6 bases). Looked up from germline, CDR1 is MGHRA and CDR2 is YSYEKL. The CDR3 extends over 16 amino acids. Trimming took 1 base from V and 1 from J, leaving 13 bases between them.

V gene TRBV2 combines with J gene TRBJ2-1; 8 nucleotides agree with TRBD1. This CDR3 has 14 residues. Germline V CDR1 and CDR2: SNHLY, FYNNEI. The V segment lost 10 bases and the J segment 9 bases; nucleotides outside the gene matches: 14. CDR3 protein: CATNRGDTWGEQFF. CDR3 bases: TGTGCCACGAACAGGGGGGACACCTGGGGTGAGCAGTTCTTC.

This clonotype has only a few counts. V is TRBV4-1 and J is TRBJ1-2, with TRBD1 matching over 7 bases. J lost 4 bases, V lost 1 base, and 0 bases had no gene match. The germline V gene encodes CDR1 MGHRA and CDR2 YSYEKL. The CDR3 loop spans 13 amino acids. The CDR3 DNA is TGCGCCAGCAGCCAAGCAGGGGGCTATGGCTACACCTTC. It specifies CASSQAGGYGYTF.